This TCR beta chain was profiled in a study of control samples from healthy donors and cancer patients. Sequenced by immunoSEQ multiplex PCR; TCRdb stores in-frame clones only, minus some. The repertoire holds nearly 200,000 clones, about 90% seen once, with 1.8% in the top ten. The receptor comes from a man aged 30-40 years in good health. The material sequenced was blood.

CDR3 loop: CAISGGTGYGYTF. CDR3 nucleotide sequence: TGTGCCATCAGTGGTGGGACAGGATATGGCTACACCTTC. This chain joins TRBV10-3 and TRBJ1-2, with TRBD1 identical over 8 bases. Germline V gene lookup returns CDR1 ENHRY and CDR2 SYGVKD. J lost 5 bases, V lost 4 bases, and 3 bases had no gene match. The CDR3 totals 13 residues.